This T cell receptor beta chain comes out of a study of T cell repertoires in cytomegalovirus infection. About the study: Carrying CMV and the relevant HLA type showed in public TCR beta signatures. Study-level findings and limits: Across the ex vivo response, the dominant clonotypes were HLA-C-restricted CMV-specific TCR beta clonotypes.

TCRdb ran MiXCR on the reads and lists one entry per CDR3 protein. This repertoire shows 100,000 to 150,000 distinct CDR3 sequences, around 30% found once; its top ten account for 58%. In this sample, this clonotype turned up a few times. Its target is not known. V shed 5 bases and J shed 3 bases, with 22 bases lying between them. There are 17 residues in the CDR3. Germline V gene sequence: CDR1 SGHTA, CDR2 FQGNSA. The sequence derives from a human donor in good health (CMV status not recorded). Some clones in this sample may be carry-over from other donors' samples. The chain couples TRBV7-2 to TRBJ1-1, with D hard to call. Source: CD8+ T cells from cultured PBMCs, taken from culture after CMV antigen stimulation. CDR3 in DNA: TGTGCCAGCAGCCCCGCCGGGCTCCAAACTGGGTACACTGAAGCTTTCTTT. This sequence encodes CASSPAGLQTGYTEAFF.